The present entry profiles one T cell receptor beta chain with its context. Its cognate antigen has yet to be identified. No qualities accompany the bases; no much larger clone lies one base away. The time point label, read with the paper, signifies: baseline before first vaccination. Vaccinee samples came from UK trials COV001 and COV002, including a single-blind randomized controlled phase 2/3 trial of AZD1222 (ChAdOx1 nCoV-19) in healthy adults. For TCRbeta chain sequencing, PBMC samples from trial participants were taken at day 0 and at day 28 after the second dose. The CDR3 regions of human TCRbeta chains were subjected to immunosequencing. The published analysis was carried out like this. TCRs in the repertoires were compared against a reference library of SARS-CoV-2-specific TCRs that had been generated with the MIRA antigen-specificity platform. Breadth was defined as the fraction of unique TCRs that were SARS-CoV-2-associated. Depth was defined as the fraction of total T cells that were SARS-CoV-2-associated. Using the MIRA data, each spike-specific TCR was assigned both to the spike region to which the TCR was reactive and to a CD4 or CD8 class. Log10-transformed breadth and depth values were compared by one-way ANOVA with Sidak's multiple comparisons tests. TCRdb's version of the immuneACCESS table is confined to in-frame rearrangements and falls short of the full clone set. An unresolved V gene accounts for under half of the shortfall where checked; the remainder is of unknown origin. V, J and clone size are those of that table, while D and trimming were read from the DNA. The sample table contains 30,000 to 35,000 clones; only one count was recorded for approximately 91% of them. The ten largest clones add up to under 60% of the sample.

The sample is drawn from a study of T cell responses to AZD1222 COVID-19 vaccine (dated by TCRdb to the early 2020s). Study-level background: AZD1222 recipients given second doses at about 4 weeks or at about 12 weeks were pooled, since spike-specific TCR depth and breadth were not found to differ between the two schedules. Trial participants were enrolled into age subgroups of 18-55, 56-69 and 70-plus years, which contained approximately 150, 30 and 60 TCR-sequenced participants, respectively. A total of 230 to 250 trial participants underwent TCR sequencing, of whom some 210 received two doses of AZD1222 and roughly 25 received two doses of the MenACWY control vaccine. Findings and caveats that apply to the study as a whole: The vaccine-associated CD4 TCRs covered the entire spike protein, and the dominant responses fell in regions 160-218 and 743-854. Participants were mostly white British, with more females than males. The authors suggested clonal diversity may have been underestimated. Conclusions about previously exposed vaccinees are limited because only six or seven AZD1222 recipients were SARS-CoV-2 seropositive at baseline. Spike-specific TCR breadth and depth rose significantly after two AZD1222 doses compared with day 0 and with MenACWY recipients. No day 14 peak-response samples were available, so repertoires were characterized only after the peak T cell response. Reportedly, almost half of the unique spike-specific TCRs recognized epitopes lying outside the regions that are mutated in the B.1.351 and B.1.1.7 variants. The 56-69-year group was small, and its depth increase did not reach significance, likely because of low power.

This receptor was taken from an adult in good health. Sample: peripheral blood, taken on day 0 of AZD1222 vaccination.

The CDR3 sequence is CASSFLTGSGGYTF. In nucleotide form, the sequence is TGTGCCAGCAGCTTTCTAACAGGCTCGGGTGGCTACACCTTC. This receptor chain uses TRBV7-9 and TRBJ1-2; the D gene is possibly TRBD1, with 5 bases matching. Trimming removed 3 bases from V and 7 bases from J, leaving 15 bases between the germline ends. From a lookup of the germline V gene (reference sequence), CDR1 and CDR2 are SEHNR and FQNEAQ. The CDR3 runs 14 residues from the cysteine to the phenylalanine. The sequence is cut down to CDR3 DNA, 42 bases in frame from base 1.